The sample holds a few counts of the clone carrying this T cell receptor (beta chain). Thyroid surgery was preceded by no treatment in any patient. The data derive from a study of metastatic and nonmetastatic thyroid tumors. TCRdb re-called the PCR reads via MiXCR. Of about 32,000 clones detected, 20% appear once; the ten largest clones hold under 9.5%. The CDR3 is made up of 16 amino acids. CDR1 and CDR2 (germline): MNHNS, SASEGT. Trimming removed 2 bases from V and 1 base from J, with 15 bases in between. This chain joins TRBV6-1 and TRBJ2-7; no firm D call. This receptor was obtained from a female donor with papillary thyroid cancer or a benign thyroid nodule (not recorded which). Some clones in this sample may be carry-over from other donors' samples. Sequenced: blood. The CDR3 nucleotides read TGTGCCAGCAGTGAAAGGTCTGGGGTGGGTTCCTACGAGCAGTACTTC. Translation gives CASSERSGVGSYEQYF.